Detailed here is one TCR beta chain. The CDR3 contains 12 residues. Germline V CDR1 and CDR2: SQVTM, ANQGSEA. The ends were cut back, 3 bases at V and 6 bases at J, with 9 bases in the middle. This sample was included in a study of shared clonotypes between healthy human individuals. Study-level information: Those who served as donors were a couple of women and three men between the ages of 18 and 49.

In the source study's methods: Filtering differed since immunoSEQ provided only junctions, with no quality scores. Data came from immunoSEQ multiplex PCR; TCRdb stores just in-frame clones and leaves some out. That table furnishes V, J and clone size, whereas the DNA furnished D and trimming. The sample shows 450,000 or so clones, approximately 77% of them seen only once. The source is a woman aged 40 to 50 in good health. Some clones in this sample may be carry-over from other donors' samples. The gene calls are TRBV29-1 and TRBJ2-1; D might be TRBD1 or TRBD2, each matching 5 bases. Source material: PBMCs. This CDR3 is CSVEGLANEQFF. DNA for the CDR3: TGCAGCGTTGAGGGGCTAGCCAATGAGCAGTTCTTC.